The 20 T cell receptor beta chains in this list originate from one sample, sequenced in a study of blood T cell repertoires in COVID-19. The method was immunoSEQ multiplex PCR; TCRdb's version includes in-frame clones alone and lacks a portion of them. The data contain around 200,000 clones, around 83% of them singletons. The sequencing sample was made of peripheral blood. These receptor sequences come from a man in his fifties with active or convalescent COVID-19.

The CDR3 region has the DNA TGCGCCAGCAGCCAAGATGTAGGGGGTGGCTACACCTTC. Its protein product is CASSQDVGGGYTF. This chain links TRBV4-3 with TRBJ1-2, with D possibly matching TRBD1 (6 bases). This CDR3 contains 13 residues. The germline V gene encodes CDR1 LGHNA and CDR2 YSLEER. Trimming took off 0 bases at V and 7 bases at J, with 9 bases between the two ends.

The CDR3 DNA is TGTGCCAGCAGTTTATACAGGGGGGACTACGAGCAGTACTTC. This codes for CASSLYRGDYEQYF. The chain employs TRBV27 and TRBJ2-7, with TRBD1 identical over 8 bases. Germline CDR1 is MNHEY and CDR2 is SMNVEV (reference sequence). The CDR3 contains 14 residues. J was trimmed by 3 bases and V by 1 base; bases with no gene match: 2.

The rearrangement uses TRBV3-1 (or the pseudogene TRBV3-2) and TRBJ2-1, with TRBD2 matching over 10 bases. In germline, CDR1 is LGHDT, CDR2 YNNKEL (reference sequence). The CDR3 is 16 amino acids. V lost 6 bases, J lost 2 bases, and 7 bases stayed unmatched. In DNA form, the CDR3 reads TGTGCCAGCAGTTCATCAAGCGGGAGGGCCTACAATGAGCAGTTCTTC. It encodes CASSSSSGRAYNEQFF.

The chain employs TRBV19 and TRBJ2-3; 8 bases fit TRBD2. V gave up 3 bases and J gave up 4 bases; unmatched junction bases: 3. The germline V gene encodes CDR1 LNHDA and CDR2 SQIVND (reference sequence). The CDR3 is 14 residues long. CDR3 region: CASSMGLGPDTQYF. CDR3 in DNA: TGTGCCAGTAGTATGGGACTAGGGCCAGATACGCAGTATTTT.

This chain joins TRBV6-5 and TRBJ1-1; tentative D call: TRBD1 (6 bases). CDR1 MNHEY and CDR2 SVGAGI come from the germline V gene. The CDR3 loop spans 15 amino acids. Trimming removed 0 bases from V and 4 bases from J, with 12 bases in between. The CDR3 sequence is CASSYSNQGSTEAFF. As DNA, the CDR3 is TGTGCCAGCAGTTACTCGAATCAGGGGTCCACTGAAGCTTTCTTT.

The J gene is TRBJ2-7, the V gene TRBV20-1; D possibly corresponds to TRBD2 (5 bases). V was trimmed by 3 bases and J by 2 bases, leaving 11 bases between them. The CDR3 runs 13 residues. Germline CDR1 reads DFQATT; CDR2 reads SNEGSKA (reference sequence). The CDR3 DNA follows: TGCAGTGCTAGTCTAGGACTGCCCTACGAGCAGTACTTC. This gives the protein CSASLGLPYEQYF.

The chain joins TRBV11-2 to TRBJ2-7, with a tentative D call TRBD1 (5 bases). V was shortened by 4 bases and J by 5 bases, with 6 bases between the two germline ends. Germline V gives CDR1 SGHAT, CDR2 FQNNGV. The CDR3 extends over 11 amino acids. The CDR3 DNA reads TGTGCCAGCAGCTCAGGGCACGAGCAGTACTTC. Protein product: CASSSGHEQYF.

The chain couples TRBV27 to TRBJ1-1, with 7 bases matching TRBD1. Germline V CDR1 and CDR2: MNHEY, SMNVEV (reference sequence). CDR3 length: 15 residues. Trimming removed 6 bases from V and 0 bases from J; junction bases left unmatched: 7. The CDR3 protein is CASSRDRIMNTEAFF. CDR3 nucleotide sequence: TGTGCCAGCAGCCGGGACAGAATAATGAACACTGAAGCTTTCTTT.

This chain uses TRBV10-1 with TRBJ2-1; TRBD1 matches 11 bases. Per the germline V gene, CDR1 is WNHNN and CDR2 is SYGVQD (reference sequence). The CDR3 covers 14 residues. The trim removed 7 bases at V and 6 bases at J, leaving 5 bases unmatched. CDR3 amino acids: CASTRTGGRNEQFF. The CDR3 DNA reads TGCGCCAGCACCCGGACAGGGGGCCGCAATGAGCAGTTCTTC.

CDR3 coding DNA: TGTGCCAGCAGCTTTACCCCAGACACCTCCTATAATTCACCCCTCCACTTT. Protein sequence: CASSFTPDTSYNSPLHF. The rearrangement joins TRBV7-9 to TRBJ1-6; D not certain. Germline-derived CDR1 and CDR2 are SEHNR and FQNEAQ (reference sequence). The CDR3 length is 17 residues. V was cut by 3 bases and J by 0 bases, with 12 bases left in between.

The gene calls are TRBV23-1 and TRBJ2-1; no definite D call. TRBV23-1 is designated an ORF whose function remains uncertain. Trimming took 0 bases from V and 0 from J, leaving 9 bases between them. CDR3 size: 16 residues. The CDR3 nucleotides read TGCGCCAGCAGTCAATCCGACTTACGCTCCTACAATGAGCAGTTCTTC. Translation: CASSQSDLRSYNEQFF.

J is TRBJ2-5 and V is TRBV27; TRBD2 agrees at 10 bases. V dropped 2 bases and J dropped 5; count of bases not matched to a gene: 11. Germline V gene sequence: CDR1 MNHEY, CDR2 SMNVEV (reference sequence). The CDR3 length is 17 residues. The CDR3 DNA follows: TGTGCCAGCAGTTTAGTAGGACCAGCGGGAGGGTCCGAGACCCAGTACTTC. This encodes CASSLVGPAGGSETQYF.

The chain joins TRBV5-1 to TRBJ2-3; 7 bases fit TRBD2. CDR1 and CDR2 from the germline V gene are SGHRS and YFSETQ. The junction had 2 bases not matched to a gene; V was cut back by 0 bases and J by 1 base. The CDR3 loop spans 15 amino acids. The CDR3 protein is CASSLDRGGTDTQYF. CDR3 sequence (DNA): TGCGCCAGCAGCTTGGACCGGGGGGGCACAGATACGCAGTATTTT.

This chain uses TRBV19 with TRBJ2-1, with TRBD1 matching 8 bases. Germline assignment: CDR1 LNHDA and CDR2 SQIVND (reference sequence). V gave up 0 bases and J gave up 15 bases; unmatched junction bases: 10. The CDR3 has 14 amino acids. The CDR3 DNA follows: TGTGCCAGTAGTATAGAGCAGGGGGCGATTTCAAGGTTCTTC. Amino acids: CASSIEQGAISRFF.

The chain combines TRBV7-9 with TRBJ2-5; possible D gene TRBD1, 5 bases. Trimming pared 0 bases from V and 5 bases from J, leaving 13 bases between. The CDR3 has 15 amino acids. Germline V gene lookup returns CDR1 SEHNR and CDR2 FQNEAQ (reference sequence). The CDR3 sequence: CASSLARLGAETQYF. The CDR3 region has the DNA TGTGCCAGCAGCTTAGCGAGGTTAGGGGCCGAGACCCAGTACTTC.

The sample holds one count of this clone. The J gene is TRBJ2-6, the V gene TRBV27, with a tentative D call TRBD2 (6 bases). The CDR3 spans 15 residues. V shed 5 bases and J shed 4 bases, with 12 bases lying between them. Germline V CDR1 and CDR2: MNHEY, SMNVEV (reference sequence). For the CDR3, the DNA is TGTGCCAGCAGTGAAGGAGGGTTCGGGGCCAACGTCCTGACTTTC. As protein: CASSEGGFGANVLTF.

The chain recombines TRBV6-2 or TRBV6-3 with TRBJ2-1, with 11 bases identical to TRBD2. The V gene's germline CDR1 is MNHEY and CDR2 SVGEGT. The CDR3 spans 15 residues. J gave up 7 bases and V 6 bases, and 8 bases lay outside the gene matches. The CDR3 sequence: CASSSNSGGGNEQFF. The CDR3 DNA reads as TGTGCCAGCAGCTCCAATAGCGGGGGGGGAAATGAGCAGTTCTTC.

This clone was observed a few times. The chain employs TRBV19 and TRBJ1-5; 10 bases map to TRBD1. J gave up 4 bases and V 4 bases, and 7 bases lay outside the gene matches. The CDR3 has 16 amino acids. The germline V gene has CDR1 LNHDA and CDR2 SQIVND (reference sequence). The chain's CDR3 is CASSSRDRGPNQPQHF. In nucleotides, the CDR3 is TGTGCCAGTAGTAGCCGGGACAGGGGTCCGAATCAGCCCCAGCATTTT.

The chain links TRBV7-9 to TRBJ1-2, with D perhaps TRBD1 (6 bases). The CDR3 covers 12 residues. V lost 2 bases and J 6 bases, leaving 7 bases between the germline ends. Germline V CDR1 and CDR2: SEHNR, FQNEAQ (reference sequence). CDR3 loop: CASSLNRDGYTF. The CDR3, as DNA: TGTGCCAGCAGCTTAAACAGGGATGGCTACACCTTC.

This clone is a singleton in its sample. The chain is built from TRBV6-5 and TRBJ2-5, with 10 bases fitting TRBD1. Germline CDR1 is MNHEY and CDR2 is SVGAGI. Trimming removed 6 bases from V and 5 bases from J; junction bases left unmatched: 9. CDR3 length equals 15 residues. In DNA, the CDR3 is TGTGCCAGCAGAACAGAGGACAGGGGGGGGGAGACCCAGTACTTC. This translates into CASRTEDRGGETQYF.